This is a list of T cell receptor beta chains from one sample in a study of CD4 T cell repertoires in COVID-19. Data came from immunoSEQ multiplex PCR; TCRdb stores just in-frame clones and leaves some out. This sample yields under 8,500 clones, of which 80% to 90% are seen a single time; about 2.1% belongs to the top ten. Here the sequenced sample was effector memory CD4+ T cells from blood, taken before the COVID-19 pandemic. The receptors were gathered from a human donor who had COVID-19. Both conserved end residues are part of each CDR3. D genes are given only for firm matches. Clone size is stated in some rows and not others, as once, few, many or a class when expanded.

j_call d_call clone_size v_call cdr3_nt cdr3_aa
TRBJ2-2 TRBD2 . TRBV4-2 TGTGCCAGCAGCCAACAAGCGGGAAGAGACACCGGGGAGCTGTTTTTT CASSQQAGRDTGELFF
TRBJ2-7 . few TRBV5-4 TGTGCCAGCAGCTTGAGTGGTGGAGGGGCCCTCTACGAGCAGTACTTC CASSLSGGGALYEQYF
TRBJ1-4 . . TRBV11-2 TGTGCCAGCAGCTTGCAGGTTCGGGAAAAACTGTTTTTT CASSLQVREKLFF
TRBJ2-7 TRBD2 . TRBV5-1 TGCGCCAGCAGGTCCGGGCTAGCGGGGGTACTGACCAAGGACGAGCAGTACTTC CASRSGLAGVLTKDEQYF
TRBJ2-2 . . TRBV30 TGTGCCTGGAGCCGCGGCCATAACACCGGGGAGCTGTTTTTT CAWSRGHNTGELFF
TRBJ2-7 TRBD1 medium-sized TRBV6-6 TGTGCCAGCAGTCCCCCCACAGGGGGCTACGAGCAGTACTTC CASSPPTGGYEQYF
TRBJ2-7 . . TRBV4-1 TGCGCCAGCAGCCAAACGGGGGTCAACGAGCAGTACTTC CASSQTGVNEQYF
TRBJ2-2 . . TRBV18 TGTGCCAGCTCTATAACCGGGGAGCTGTTTTTT CASSITGELFF
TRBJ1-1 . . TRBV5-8 TGTGCCAGCAGCTTGGGACTCAGAATGAACACTGAAGCTTTCTTT CASSLGLRMNTEAFF
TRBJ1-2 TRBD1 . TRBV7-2 TGTGCCAGCAGCCGTTCACAGGGGGCGGATGGCTACACCTTC CASSRSQGADGYTF
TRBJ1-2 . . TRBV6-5 TGTGCCAGCAGTTACTCCGCAGGGAACTATGGCTACACCTTC CASSYSAGNYGYTF
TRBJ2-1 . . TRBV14 TGTGCCAGCAGCCAAGGCAGGGGCCACTACAATGAGCAGTTCTTC CASSQGRGHYNEQFF
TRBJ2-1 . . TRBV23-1 TGCGCCAGCGGGTACAGTGAACCCAATGAGCAGTTCTTC CASGYSEPNEQFF
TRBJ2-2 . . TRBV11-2 TGTGCCAGCAGCTTAAGTCGCGTGACAGACACCGGGGAGCTGTTTTTT CASSLSRVTDTGELFF
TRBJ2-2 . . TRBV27 TGTGCCAGCAGTTTATTGGGCAGGTCCCCCGGGGAGCTGTTTTTT CASSLLGRSPGELFF
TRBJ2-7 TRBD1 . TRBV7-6 TGTGCCAGCAGCTTAGGACCCCCGGGACAGGGGGAGTACTTC CASSLGPPGQGEYF
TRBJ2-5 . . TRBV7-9 TGTGCCAGCAGCTTAGCCGAGCATCAGGCCCAAGAGACCCAGTACTTC CASSLAEHQAQETQYF
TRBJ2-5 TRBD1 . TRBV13 TGTGCCAGCAGCTCCCGGGACAGCCAAGAGACCCAGTACTTC CASSSRDSQETQYF
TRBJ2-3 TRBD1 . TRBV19 TGTGCCAGTACGGACAGGGGATACACAGATACGCAGTATTTT CASTDRGYTDTQYF
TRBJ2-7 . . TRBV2 TGTGCCAGCAGTGACAGGGGATGGTCCTACGAGCAGTACTTC CASSDRGWSYEQYF
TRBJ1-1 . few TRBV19 TGTGCCAGTAGTATAGCCAGGGACACTGAAGCTTTCTTT CASSIARDTEAFF
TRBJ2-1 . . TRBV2 TGTGCCAGCAGACGGGCGCTAGCAAATATCTACAATGAGCAGTTCTTC CASRRALANIYNEQFF
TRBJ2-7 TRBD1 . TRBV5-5 TGTGCCAGCAGCTCGGTGACAGGGGGCATCGACGAGCAGTACTTC CASSSVTGGIDEQYF
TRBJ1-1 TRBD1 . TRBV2 TGTGCCAGCATCACTCAGGGGGATCGGATGAACACTGAAGCTTTCTTT CASITQGDRMNTEAFF
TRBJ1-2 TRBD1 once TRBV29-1 TGCAGCGTTGAGAGGACAGGGGTGGATGGCTACACCTTC CSVERTGVDGYTF
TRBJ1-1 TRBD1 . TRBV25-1 TGTGCCAGCAGCCCCGGGACAGCGATTAACACTGAAGCTTTCTTT CASSPGTAINTEAFF
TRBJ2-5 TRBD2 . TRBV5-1 TGCGCCAGCAGCTTGATTGCGGGAGGGCCTGGGGAGACCCAGTACTTC CASSLIAGGPGETQYF